This entry lists 20 T cell receptor beta chains sequenced from one sample in a study of T cell responses to AZD1222 COVID-19 vaccine (dated by TCRdb to the early 2020s). Library prep was done by the immunoSEQ multiplex PCR assay. TCRdb re-hosts the immuneACCESS table, in-frame sequences only. Its copies lack some clones; in the studies checked, an unresolved V gene accounts for under half of them, and the cause for the rest is not known. For this sample the table gives roughly 120,000 clones, of which around nine tenths were detected only once. About 4.1% of the sample is in the top ten clones. Sample time point, as interpreted from the label and publication: baseline before first vaccination. This sample comprised peripheral blood, obtained on day 0 of AZD1222 vaccination. The receptors shown here come from an adult in good health.

V is TRBV19 and J is TRBJ1-5; D uncertain. CDR3 length: 15 amino acids. In germline, CDR1 is LNHDA, CDR2 SQIVND (reference sequence). Trimming shortened V by 2 bases and J by 7 bases, and 15 bases separated the two germline ends. As DNA, the CDR3 is TGTGCCAGTAGTATATCCACCAGAGCTCCGCAGCCCCAGCATTTT. It specifies CASSISTRAPQPQHF.

The chain employs TRBV7-8 and TRBJ1-1; 8 positions agree with TRBD1. Germline values: CDR1 SGHVS, CDR2 FQNEAQ. This CDR3 spans 14 amino acids. Losses at the gene ends were 0 bases for V and 7 bases for J; bases not matched to a gene: 4. The CDR3 protein is CASSLAQGAVEAFF. In DNA form, the CDR3 reads TGTGCCAGCAGCTTAGCTCAGGGGGCGGTTGAAGCTTTCTTT.

The J gene is TRBJ2-7, the V gene TRBV5-1; no clear D gene. Trimming left V 4 bases short and J 2 bases short, with 7 bases between. CDR1 and CDR2 (germline): SGHRS, YFSETQ. CDR3 length equals 12 residues. CDR3 sequence: CASSGVTYEQYF. In nucleotides, the CDR3 is TGCGCCAGCAGCGGGGTCACCTACGAGCAGTACTTC.

V gene TRBV7-2 combines with J gene TRBJ2-7; maybe TRBD1 (7 bases). Germline values: CDR1 SGHTA, CDR2 FQGNSA. V lost 8 bases and J 4 bases, leaving 18 bases between the germline ends. CDR3 size: 14 residues. In nucleotides, the CDR3 is TGTGCCAGCGGCCACGGGGGACAGACGTACGAGCAGTACTTC. It encodes CASGHGGQTYEQYF.

The count of this clone is one. This sequence joins TRBV4-1 and TRBJ1-5; no reliable D call. The V gene's germline CDR1 is MGHRA and CDR2 YSYEKL. The CDR3 extends over 14 amino acids. V shed 0 bases and J shed 9 bases, with 12 bases lying between them. This CDR3 is CASSQDPKGPPQHF. DNA of the CDR3: TGCGCCAGCAGCCAAGATCCGAAGGGTCCGCCCCAGCATTTT.

The V and J genes are TRBV28 and TRBJ1-1; 12 positions agree with TRBD1. Germline CDR1 reads MDHEN; CDR2 reads SYDVKM. This CDR3 is built from 15 residues. After removal of 5 bases from V and 6 bases from J, the junction contained 7 bases not matched to a gene. This CDR3 reads CASSPGQGALAEAFF. In DNA, the CDR3 is TGTGCCAGCAGTCCGGGACAGGGGGCCCTCGCTGAAGCTTTCTTT.

The gene calls are TRBV9 and TRBJ1-1, with D unresolved. The CDR3 totals 14 residues. Germline lookup yields CDR1 SGDLS and CDR2 YYNGEE. V was cut by 4 bases and J by 7 bases, with 17 bases left in between. The CDR3 sequence: CASSPLPGSGEAFF. CDR3 DNA sequence: TGTGCCAGCAGCCCATTGCCAGGCAGCGGTGAAGCTTTCTTT.

This clone was picked up one time. The chain is built from TRBV5-1 and TRBJ1-6; a possible D gene is TRBD1 (6 bases). Trimming removed 0 bases at V and 7 bases at J, with 11 bases between. The CDR3 extends over 15 amino acids. CDR1 and CDR2 from the germline V gene are SGHRS and YFSETQ. The CDR3 spells CASSLEEGVNSPLHF. The CDR3, as DNA: TGCGCCAGCAGCTTGGAGGAGGGGGTGAATTCACCCCTCCACTTT.

The V and J genes are TRBV6-4 and TRBJ1-1; tentatively, D is TRBD1 (5 bases). Deletions cut 2 bases from V and 6 bases from J, with 10 bases between. Germline CDR1 and CDR2: MRHNA and SNTAGT. This CDR3 contains 13 residues. The DNA of the CDR3 is TGTGCCAGCAGTGACAGGGTAGGGGCTGAAGCTTTCTTT. This encodes CASSDRVGAEAFF.

The CDR3 nucleotides are TGTGCCAGCAGTGAAGCACAGGGAGGTCAGCCCCAGCATTTT. It codes for CASSEAQGGQPQHF. The V gene is TRBV2, the J gene TRBJ1-5, with D possibly TRBD1 on 6 matching bases. Trimming pared 0 bases from V and 6 bases from J, leaving 9 bases between. Per germline, CDR1 SNHLY and CDR2 FYNNEI. This CDR3 has 14 residues.

The rearrangement uses TRBV19 and TRBJ1-3, with D unclear. Trimming removed 3 bases at V and 4 bases at J, with 10 bases between. The CDR3 runs 14 residues. The germline gives CDR1 LNHDA, CDR2 SQIVND (reference sequence). CDR3 sequence reads: CASSIEGSGNTIYF. Here the CDR3 DNA reads TGTGCCAGTAGTATTGAAGGGTCCGGAAACACCATATATTTT.

Here the CDR3 DNA reads TGTGCCAGCAGTTTCAGTCAGGCCAGCCCCTGGCAGCCCCAGCATTTT. Its translation is CASSFSQASPWQPQHF. V usage is TRBV27 and J usage is TRBJ1-5; no definite D call. V lost 3 bases and J lost 7, with 19 bases in between. Germline V gives CDR1 MNHEY, CDR2 SMNVEV (reference sequence). The CDR3 is 16 residues long.

V gene TRBV2 combines with J gene TRBJ2-2; unclear D gene. The CDR3 consists of 13 residues. Trimming left V 6 bases short and J 4 bases short, with 9 bases between. Germline lookup yields CDR1 SNHLY and CDR2 FYNNEI. The CDR3 is CASRKGSTGELFF. Here the CDR3 DNA reads TGTGCCAGCAGGAAAGGAAGCACCGGGGAGCTGTTTTTT. The whole variable domain, filled in from reference TRBV2 and TRBJ2-2, reads EPEVTQTPSHQVTQMGQEVILRCVPISNHLYFYWYRQILGQKVEFLVSFYNNEISEKSEIFDDQFSVERPDGSNFTLKIRSTKLEDSAMYFCASRKGSTGELFFGEGSRLTVL.

The chain employs TRBV5-5 and TRBJ2-2; the match to TRBD1 covers 11 bases. V was clipped by 6 bases and J by 5 bases; unmatched bases: 15. The CDR3 spans 18 residues. Germline values: CDR1 SGHKS, CDR2 YYEKEE (reference sequence). The CDR3 spells CASTRTGGGTLGTGELFF. The CDR3 nucleotides are TGTGCCAGCACCCGGACAGGGGGCGGTACGTTGGGGACCGGGGAGCTGTTTTTT.

The gene calls are TRBV7-6 and TRBJ2-1; D uncertain. CDR3 length: 16 amino acids. Trimming cost V 5 bases and J 4 bases, with 18 bases left between them. Looked up from germline, CDR1 is SGHVS and CDR2 is FNYEAQ. CDR3 sequence reads: CASSHRGPELYNEQFF. CDR3 nucleotide sequence: TGTGCCAGCAGCCACCGAGGCCCCGAGCTATACAATGAGCAGTTCTTC.

This chain uses TRBV7-2 with TRBJ2-1, with TRBD2 matching 11 bases. From germline, CDR1 is SGHTA and CDR2 FQGNSA. The CDR3 contains 18 residues. The junction had 11 bases not matched to a gene; V was cut back by 2 bases and J by 5 bases. The CDR3 DNA follows: TGTGCCAGCAGCTTACGTTATTTCGGGACTAGCGGAGACAATGAGCAGTTCTTC. This gives the protein CASSLRYFGTSGDNEQFF.

V gene TRBV5-6 combines with J gene TRBJ2-7; TRBD2 matches 8 bases. Germline CDR1 reads SGHDT; CDR2 reads YYEEEE. The CDR3 loop spans 14 amino acids. The ends lost 3 bases at V and 4 bases at J; junction bases unmatched: 6. The CDR3 DNA follows: TGTGCCAGCAGCTGGGGGACTAGTCAGTACGAGCAGTACTTC. Protein: CASSWGTSQYEQYF.

The chain employs TRBV10-3 and TRBJ2-7; 13 nucleotides agree with TRBD2. Germline V CDR1 and CDR2: ENHRY, SYGVKD. J lost 7 bases, V lost 0 bases, and 6 bases had no gene match. CDR3 size: 16 residues. The CDR3 protein is CAISESAGLAGREQYF. Written as DNA, the CDR3 is TGTGCCATCAGTGAGTCCGCGGGACTAGCGGGACGGGAGCAGTACTTC.

The chain is built from TRBV4-2 and TRBJ2-7, with TRBD1 identical over 11 bases. Germline V lookup: CDR1 LGHNA, CDR2 YNFKEQ. There are 15 residues in the CDR3. V shed 1 base and J 3 bases; nucleotides not matched to a gene: 2. The CDR3: CASSQAGQGVYEQYF. The CDR3 nucleotides are TGTGCCAGCAGCCAAGCGGGACAGGGGGTCTACGAGCAGTACTTC.

The V call is TRBV11-2, the J call TRBJ2-3; 9 bases match TRBD2. The CDR3 is made up of 15 amino acids. Trimming at V came to 4 bases and at J to 7 bases, leaving 9 bases not matched to a gene. CDR1 and CDR2 (germline): SGHAT, FQNNGV. This CDR3 reads CASSYQGLATNTQYF. The CDR3 DNA reads TGTGCCAGCAGCTACCAGGGACTAGCAACGAATACGCAGTATTTT.